This T cell receptor beta chain was retrieved from a study of shared clonotypes between healthy human individuals (dated by TCRdb to 2020 to 2022). Context from the whole study: The cohort included three men and two women between 18 and 49 years of age. For each donor, CD4 naive and CD4 memory were each run on three plates, CD8 naive on two plates, and CD8 memory on one plate. The study deeply sequenced blood TCR repertoires of about five healthy adults to estimate repertoire size and the extent of clonotype sharing between individuals. Libraries were prepared and TCR repertoires were sequenced by different laboratories using diverse techniques, in order to increase sequencing depth and limit assay-specific biases. Leukapheresis yielded between about 0.94 and 8.9 billion PBMCs per donor.

Using the deep immunoSEQ assay, TCR CDR3 regions were amplified from genomic DNA by multiplex PCR. Genomic DNA extracted from each cell subset was distributed evenly over all wells of several immunoSEQ 96-well plates, and each plate served as one replicate. For sorted subsets, around 200 ng genomic DNA, equal to 25,000 to 35,000 T cell genomes, was loaded into each replicate PCR. The purified libraries were quantified using a Qubit 3.0 fluorometer, sized with a Bioanalyzer 2100, and then quantified again using the KAPA Library Quantification kit. A separate single-read 150-cycle Illumina NextSeq 550 flow cell was used to sequence each immunoSEQ 96-well plate. As for the authors' bioinformatics: Because the immunoSEQ output held only junctional sequences and lacked quality scores, the filtering could not match the filtering applied to full-length reads. To assign V/J genes and CDR3, sequences were annotated against IMGT germline references using PyIR, a Python wrapper for IgBLAST v1.9. Any read was removed if the V/J assignment was weak (E-value above 1e-6), the CDR3 was missing, or the read contained stop codons, out-of-frame junctions, or ambiguous translated residues. V3J clonotypes were defined as sequences sharing an identical inferred V gene, J gene, and CDR3 amino acid sequence. The percentage overlap between two repertoires was calculated by dividing the number of shared unique clonotypes by the size of the smaller repertoire. RTK rarefaction, the Chao1 estimator, and Recon v2.1 estimates of unobserved clonotypes were used to assess repertoire richness. Generation probabilities were computed with OLGA for all TCRbeta clonotypes obtained by the gDNA method from several donors. TCRdb holds this immuneACCESS table with in-frame rearrangements only. Some clones are missing; in checked studies, unresolved V genes explain under half, and the rest has no known cause. V, J and clone size are those of that table, while D and trimming were read from the DNA. The sample contains some 2,500,000 clones, around 93% of them found a single time. Clones ranked in the top ten supply 0.37% of the sample.

Points on this clone: Its specific antigen is unknown. Base qualities are not recorded, but no much larger clone differs from it by a single base. Distinct nucleotide sequences in the sample also encode this CDR3.

Points the paper makes about the study in general: Naive subsets generally had larger estimated clonotype richness than memory subsets. Even with the large sequencing depth, rarefaction of the sorted-subset datasets indicated that sequencing was incomplete. The small number of donors limited the genetic and exposure-history diversity represented. Only blood was sampled, and tissue TCR repertoires likely differ from those in blood. Sharing across a handful of donors was observed for around 5% of naive CD4, over 3% of naive CD8, roughly 2.4% of memory CD4, and 0.4% of memory CD8 clonotypes. Based on pairwise subsampling, the degree of clonotype sharing among donors was expected to be affected by sequencing depth. Compared with non-shared clonotypes, clonotypes shared by all four sorted-subset donors had higher generation probabilities.

Healthy HIV-negative adults with no recently reported acute infections or vaccinations were included as donors. Only Caucasian adults living in Nashville, Tennessee, USA were represented among the donors. CD4+ T cells were enriched by magnetic negative selection; naive cells were then positively selected on CD45RA, and the negative fraction formed the memory subset. Blood was obtained by leukapheresis, after which PBMCs were separated by Ficoll-Histopaque density gradient centrifugation and cryopreserved in liquid nitrogen vapor phase. Purity and quantity of every magnetically sorted T cell population were checked by analytical flow cytometry. From each sorted fraction, genomic DNA was isolated and quantified by UV absorbance on a Nanodrop 2000c. V loses 3 bases, J loses 0 bases, and the germline ends lie 2 bases apart. The CDR3 runs 13 residues from the cysteine to the phenylalanine. Only CDR3 DNA remains: 39 bases, in frame from the first base. The germline V gene provides CDR1 MDHEN and CDR2 SYDVKM.

The V gene is TRBV28 and the J gene is TRBJ1-4; no D segment can be confidently identified. The TCR sequence derives from a man between 18 and 35 years old in good health. Some clones in this sample may be carry-over from other donors' samples. Specimen: naive CD4+ T cells from PBMCs. Read against the paper, the sample's cell subset or site label means: CD45RA+ positively selected. The DNA is as follows: TGTGCCAGCAGTTTCGCAACTAATGAAAAACTGTTTTTT. Translated, this gives CASSFATNEKLFF.